This T cell receptor (beta chain) was sequenced during a study of blood T cell repertoires in COVID-19. Study-level information: Sites in the United States, Italy and Spain provided acute and convalescent COVID-19 samples. PBMCs, B-cell-depleted T cells, or T cells were the source of the cDNA or gDNA that made up the material.

Only in-frame clones appear in the TCRdb table, and some are missing; sequencing was by immunoSEQ multiplex PCR. Of more than 150,000 clones listed, about 85% are singletons. Sample: peripheral blood. This clonotype was sampled from a man in his 70s with active or convalescent COVID-19.

For the CDR3, the DNA is TGCGCCAGCAGCCAAGGACAGGGGTCGGGCAATCAGCCCCAGCATTTT. Encoded protein: CASSQGQGSGNQPQHF. J is TRBJ1-5 and V is TRBV4-1; 8 nucleotides align to TRBD1. The germline gives CDR1 MGHRA, CDR2 YSYEKL. This CDR3 contains 16 residues. The V and J ends lost 1 base and 2 bases, in that order; junction bases with no gene match: 4.